Given below is one T cell receptor beta chain in context. This clonotype occurred many times. Its antigen remains undetermined. No base quality information exists; no much larger clone differs at one position. This sample stems from a study of response to subunit inactivated influenza vaccine (dated by TCRdb to 2017 to 2018). General notes on the study: To follow how T cells responded to a trivalent subunit inactivated influenza vaccine, the researchers relied on deep quantitative profiling of the T cell receptor repertoire. Here is what the overall study found, with its caveats: The authors proposed that each seasonal influenza vaccination may bring in only a limited number of new T cells.

The library was built by means of RT-PCR. TCRdb lists the instrument as Illumina HiSeq 2500. Using fastp trimming at Q25 and MiXCR clonotype assembly, TCRdb reanalyzed the public sequencing data and kept in-frame beta chains. When rows share a CDR3 protein, they turn into one entry using the most common DNA and genes. This sample is represented by around 200,000 distinct CDR3 sequences; approximately 15% of them were singletons. Roughly 26% of the sample rests with the top ten. Via the germline V gene (reference sequence), CDR1 is MNHEY and CDR2 SMNVEV. The V and J ends are trimmed by 6 bases and 4 bases, leaving 13 bases between them. The CDR3, cysteine through phenylalanine, is 14 amino acids long. The entry retains the CDR3 DNA only, 42 bases that are in frame from base 1.

The rearranged segments are TRBV27 and TRBJ2-1, with an unclear D gene assignment. The sample in question was CD8+ T cells sorted from PBMCs, obtained about 5 days after vaccination. The origin of this receptor is a man aged 50 to 59 who received an inactivated influenza vaccine. Donor details come from another sample of the same person, matched by shared clones. The CDR3 is CASRPGTAYNEQFF. The DNA sequence is as follows: TGTGCCAGCAGACCCGGAACAGCTTACAATGAGCAGTTCTTC.